This T cell receptor beta chain was recorded in a study of shared clonotypes between healthy human individuals. Study overall: Donors had three CD4 naive, three CD4 memory, two CD8 naive and one CD8 memory plate apiece.

The table came from immunoSEQ multiplex PCR; TCRdb's copy has only in-frame clones and leaves some out. This sample has about 1 million clones, with about 80% found just once. Germline CDR1 reads SGHTA; CDR2 reads FQGNSA. The CDR3 is 17 amino acids. V lost 3 bases and J 6 bases, leaving 21 bases between the germline ends. The sample consisted of memory CD4+ T cells sorted from blood. Sample subset: CD45RA-negative fraction. This chain joins TRBV7-2 and TRBJ2-1; D is possibly TRBD1 or TRBD2 (6 bases each). This receptor was obtained from a man in his late teens or twenties in good health. The CDR3 bases are TGTGCCAGCAGCTTGGACTGGGACTCTCAGGGGCGCAATGAGCAGTTCTTC. Translated: CASSLDWDSQGRNEQFF. Supplemented by reference TRBV7-2 and TRBJ2-1, the full variable domain reads GAGVSQSPSNKVTEKGKDVELRCDPISGHTALYWYRQSLGQGLEFLIYFQGNSAPDKSGLPSDRFSAERTGGSVSTLTIQRTQQEDSAVYLCASSLDWDSQGRNEQFFGPGTRLTVL.